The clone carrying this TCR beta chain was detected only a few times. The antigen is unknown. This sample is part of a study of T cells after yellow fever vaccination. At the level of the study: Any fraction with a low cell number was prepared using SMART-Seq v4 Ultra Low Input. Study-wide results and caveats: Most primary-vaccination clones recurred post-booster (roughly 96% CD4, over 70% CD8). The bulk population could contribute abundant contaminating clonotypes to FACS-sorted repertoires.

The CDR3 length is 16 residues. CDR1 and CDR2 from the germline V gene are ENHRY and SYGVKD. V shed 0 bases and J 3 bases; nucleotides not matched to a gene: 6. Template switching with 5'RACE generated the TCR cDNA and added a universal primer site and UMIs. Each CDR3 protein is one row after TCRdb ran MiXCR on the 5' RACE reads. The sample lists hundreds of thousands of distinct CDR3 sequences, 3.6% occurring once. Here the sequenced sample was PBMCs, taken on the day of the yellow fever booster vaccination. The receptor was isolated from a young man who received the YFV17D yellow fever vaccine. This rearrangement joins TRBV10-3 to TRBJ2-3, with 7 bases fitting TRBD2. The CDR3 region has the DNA TGTGCCATCAGTGAGTCGCAGGGAGGGTTAACAGATACGCAGTATTTT. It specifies CAISESQGGLTDTQYF.